These T cell receptor beta chains were read from a single sample in a study of metastatic and nonmetastatic thyroid tumors. TCRdb redid the clone calls on the PCR reads using MiXCR. The sample holds about 16,000 clones, 30% to 40% seen once. The specimen sequenced was tumor tissue. The receptors originated from a female donor with papillary thyroid cancer or a benign thyroid nodule (not recorded which). Some clones in this sample may be carry-over from other donors' samples. Both conserved end residues are part of each CDR3. D genes are given only for firm matches. The size entry is marked missing in some rows and otherwise reads once, few, many or a size class.

TRBV10-2	TRBD1	many	TRBJ1-3	TGCGCCAGCGGGACCGGGACAGCAAACGGAAACACCATATATTTT	CASGTGTANGNTIYF
TRBV28	-	medium-sized	TRBJ1-1	TGTGCCAGCAGTTTAGGGGGGAGCGGGAACACTGAAGCTTTCTTT	CASSLGGSGNTEAFF
TRBV27	TRBD2	-	TRBJ2-7	TGTGCCAGCAGTTTGCGGACGACTAGCTGGGAGGAGCAGTACTTC	CASSLRTTSWEEQYF
TRBV15	TRBD1	medium-sized	TRBJ2-3	TGTGCCACCAGCAGAGACCCTGTGTCGGGGACAGGGGGAACCACAGATACGCAGTATTTT	CATSRDPVSGTGGTTDTQYF
TRBV9	TRBD2	medium-sized	TRBJ2-3	TGTGCCAGCAGCTCCCGCCCCGGGACTAGCGGGGGGGATACGCAGTATTTT	CASSSRPGTSGGDTQYF
TRBV6-6	TRBD1	many	TRBJ2-7	TGTGCCAGCAGTTACGGACGGGACAGGGGGCGCGAGCAGTACTTC	CASSYGRDRGREQYF
TRBV11-2	TRBD2	-	TRBJ2-7	TGTGCCAGCAGCGCCCCCGGGACTAGCGGGAGGGAAGAGCAGTACTTC	CASSAPGTSGREEQYF
TRBV20-1	-	medium-sized	TRBJ2-7	TGCAGTGCTCCGCCCCATGCAAGCTCCTACGAGCAGTACTTC	CSAPPHASSYEQYF
TRBV20-1	TRBD1	-	TRBJ2-1	TGCAGTGCCACCCCGGGACAGGGCTACAATGAGCAGTTCTTC	CSATPGQGYNEQFF
TRBV6-5	-	many	TRBJ2-5	TGTGCCAGCAGTTACAGGGGCGAGACCCAGTACTTC	CASSYRGETQYF
TRBV7-3	TRBD2	-	TRBJ2-1	TGTGCCAGCAGCGAAAGCGGGGGATCCTACAATGAGCAGTTCTTC	CASSESGGSYNEQFF
TRBV7-9	-	medium-sized	TRBJ2-1	TGTGCCAGCAGCTTATCAGGGGCCTCCTACAATGAGCAGTTCTTC	CASSLSGASYNEQFF
TRBV11-2	-	-	TRBJ2-3	TGTGCCAGCAGCTCCTCCCTCGGGTTGACTCGTATCGCGGATACGCAGTATTTT	CASSSSLGLTRIADTQYF
TRBV5-5	-	many	TRBJ1-6	TGTGCCAGCCGGCGGACCGATCGCGGGGATTCACCCCTCCACTTT	CASRRTDRGDSPLHF
TRBV11-2	TRBD2	-	TRBJ2-7	TGTGCTAGCAGCTTAGTAGCGGGCATATACGAGCAGTACTTC	CASSLVAGIYEQYF
TRBV6-1	TRBD1	-	TRBJ2-7	TGTGCCAGCAGAAGTCGGACAGGGGCAATCTCCTACGAGCAGTACTTC	CASRSRTGAISYEQYF
TRBV20-1	-	few	TRBJ1-1	TGCAGTGCCAGACCGTTGAACACTGAAGCTTTCTTT	CSARPLNTEAFF
TRBV19	TRBD2	few	TRBJ2-7	TGTGCCAGTAGTACCGGGACTAGCGGAGAGCAGTACTTC	CASSTGTSGEQYF
TRBV19	-	medium-sized	TRBJ2-7	TGTGCCAGTAGTAAAGACCGGGTTGCAAGCTACGAGCAGTACTTC	CASSKDRVASYEQYF
TRBV4-1	-	-	TRBJ1-1	TGCGCCAGCAGCCAATCCATCCCGGGAATGACTGAAGCTTTCTTT	CASSQSIPGMTEAFF
TRBV6-1	TRBD1	few	TRBJ2-5	TGTGCCAGCAGTGACCCGACAGGGGTAGAGACCCAGTACTTC	CASSDPTGVETQYF
TRBV30	-	-	TRBJ2-7	TGTGCCTGGAGTACCCTTTTTGGACAGTACGAGCAGTACTTC	CAWSTLFGQYEQYF
TRBV14	-	-	TRBJ2-6	TGTCCCAGCAAGCAAATTCAGGCGAGCTCTGGGGCCAACGTCCTGACTTTC	CPSKQIQASSGANVLTF
TRBV20-1	TRBD1	medium-sized	TRBJ2-7	TGCAGTGCTAGAGAAGGGGACAGGGACTACGAGCAGTACTTC	CSAREGDRDYEQYF
TRBV5-1	TRBD1	-	TRBJ2-7	TGCGCCAGCAGACCAGGACAGGGCTACGAGCAGTACTTC	CASRPGQGYEQYF
TRBV7-3	-	medium-sized	TRBJ1-2	TGTGCCAGCAGCCCGGGACGGATTAACTATGGCTACACCTTC	CASSPGRINYGYTF
TRBV11-1	-	medium-sized	TRBJ2-3	TGTGCCAGCACTCCCCGGGCAGGGGACGGCACAGATACGCAGTATTTT	CASTPRAGDGTDTQYF
TRBV6-5	TRBD1	few	TRBJ1-1	TGTGCCAGCAGTTACCGGACCGGGACAGGGGGTACTGAAGCTTTCTTT	CASSYRTGTGGTEAFF
TRBV27	-	-	TRBJ1-1	TGTGCCAGCAGTTCTTTTACAGGCATGAACACTGAAGCTTTCTTT	CASSSFTGMNTEAFF
TRBV5-5	-	-	TRBJ2-3	TGTGCCAGCAGCCCACGACAGGCCATCACAGATACGCAGTATTTT	CASSPRQAITDTQYF
TRBV6-2/TRBV6-3	-	-	TRBJ1-1	TGTGCCAGCAGCTGGCCTCGGGGAGGTGCTGAAGCTTTCTTT	CASSWPRGGAEAFF
TRBV11-3	-	-	TRBJ2-1	TGTGCCAGCATCCTAGACAGCTCCTACAATGAGCAGTTCTTC	CASILDSSYNEQFF
TRBV7-2	TRBD2	medium-sized	TRBJ2-7	TGTGCCAGCAGCCTAGCGGGGGGGCCGCAAGGCGAGCAGTACTTC	CASSLAGGPQGEQYF
TRBV30	-	-	TRBJ2-7	TGTGCCTGGAGTATTGTATCCTACGAGCAGTACTTC	CAWSIVSYEQYF
TRBV6-1	-	few	TRBJ1-2	TGTGCCAGCTCTAACTCCGGGACACCCTATGGCTACACCTTC	CASSNSGTPYGYTF
TRBV7-2	TRBD1	many	TRBJ2-3	TGTGCCAGCACCAGGACACAGGGGGTAGGAGATACGCAGTATTTT	CASTRTQGVGDTQYF
TRBV5-1	TRBD2	medium-sized	TRBJ2-1	TGCGCCAGCAGCTTTTCTAGCGGGGGGGCCTATGAGCAGTTCTTC	CASSFSSGGAYEQFF
TRBV6-1	TRBD2	-	TRBJ2-1	TGTGCCAGCAGTGGGGGACTAGCGGATTACAATGAGCAGTTCTTC	CASSGGLADYNEQFF
TRBV20-1	-	-	TRBJ2-5	TGCAGTGCTAGAGAACGACCGCGCCAAGAGACCCAGTACTTC	CSARERPRQETQYF
TRBV11-2	-	-	TRBJ2-1	TGTGCCAGCAGCTTAGTTCCTACATTCAATGAGCAGTTCTTC	CASSLVPTFNEQFF
TRBV5-4	-	many	TRBJ2-2	TGTGCCAGCAGTGCATGGGAGGGGGGGCGTCCCGGGGAGCTGTTTTTT	CASSAWEGGRPGELFF
TRBV11-2	TRBD2	few	TRBJ2-7	TGTGCCAGCAGCTTTGCCAGCGGGGGCTACGAGCAGTACTTC	CASSFASGGYEQYF